This T cell receptor beta chain was documented in a study of T cell repertoires in cytomegalovirus infection. Study background: Indicated by public TCR beta signatures were CMV infection and matching HLA type. Findings and caveats of the study: The ex vivo response showed dominance by HLA-C-restricted CMV-specific TCR beta clonotypes. Cumulative frequency (of public TCR beta family members) identified carriers of CMV plus the relevant HLA.

One entry per CDR3 protein results from TCRdb running MiXCR on the reads. Seen here are 600,000 to 700,000 distinct CDR3 sequences, roughly a third observed once, and the top ten hold over 15%. Germline V CDR1 and CDR2: SGHRS, YFSETQ. The trim removed 6 bases at V and 5 bases at J, leaving 19 bases unmatched. This CDR3 comprises 18 residues. Comments on this clonotype: Antigen specificity is unknown.

The receptor was derived from a human donor in good health (CMV status not recorded). Some clones in this sample may be carry-over from other donors' samples. Sequenced here: cultured PBMCs, sampled from culture after CMV antigen stimulation. The chain employs TRBV5-1 and TRBJ2-3; TRBD2 agrees at 9 bases. The CDR3: CASKGTEIAGGQRDTQYF. The CDR3 DNA reads as TGCGCCAGCAAGGGAACCGAGATCGCGGGGGGGCAGAGAGATACGCAGTATTTT.